Shown below are 24 T cell receptor beta chains from a single sample sequenced in a study of identical twins' blood T cells (dated by TCRdb to the early 2010s). Receptor libraries were prepared by 5' RACE. Sequencing instrument: Illumina Genome Analyzer IIx. Through fastp at Q25 and MiXCR, TCRdb rebuilt clones from the public reads, retaining in-frame beta chains. Rows matching on CDR3 protein sequence are summarized as one entry with the most common DNA and genes. The sample has 350,000 to 450,000 distinct CDR3 sequences on record, about 28% of them singletons. The ten most abundant clones make up about 6% of the sample. Source material: PBMCs. All receptors derive from a woman aged 18 to 50 in good health.

Concerning this clonotype itself: One end of the junction fails to match germline, which may point to a read error. The chain has TRBV12-3 or TRBV12-4 and TRBJ2-1, with 7 bases that match TRBD2. The CDR3 length is 15 residues. This CDR3 is CASSSTGGAYNKQFF. The CDR3 DNA reads TGTGCCAGCAGTTCAACGGGGGGAGCCTACAATAAGCAGTTCTTC.

This clonotype was picked up a small number of times. The chain links TRBV9 to TRBJ2-1; 10 bases align to TRBD2. This CDR3 has 15 amino acids. Looked up from germline, CDR1 is SGDLS and CDR2 is YYNGEE. The V gene end was trimmed by 0 bases and the J gene end by 7 bases; junction bases not matched to a gene: 4. The CDR3 here is CASSVGAGGSNEQFF. The CDR3 DNA reads as TGTGCCAGCAGCGTAGGAGCGGGGGGGTCAAATGAGCAGTTCTTC.

Turning to this clonotype: This may come from a read error, since a much larger clone is one base off. The rearrangement links TRBV20-1 to TRBJ1-1; 11 bases map to TRBD1. The CDR3 length is 15 residues. In germline, CDR1 is DFQATT, CDR2 SNEGSKA (reference sequence). CDR3 in DNA: TGCAGTGCTAGAGACGAGAGGACAGGGGGCACTGGAGCTTTCTTT. Its protein is CSARDERTGGTGAFF.

This clonotype showed up just a few times. The gene calls are TRBV29-1 and TRBJ2-1; D call uncertain. The V end was cut by 4 bases, the J end by 7 bases, with 14 bases between. Per the germline V gene, CDR1 is SQVTM and CDR2 is ANQGSEA. This CDR3 region has 13 residues. The CDR3 loop reads CSVGTVLGNEQFF. CDR3 nucleotides: TGCAGCGTTGGTACGGTCCTTGGGAATGAGCAGTTCTTC.

This clonotype was found many times. The J gene is TRBJ1-2, the V gene TRBV12-3 or TRBV12-4, with 9 nucleotides matching TRBD1. Unmatched junction bases numbered 2, after V lost 6 bases and J lost 0 bases. This CDR3 spans 14 amino acids. CDR3 loop: CASSGTGTNYGYTF. Written as DNA, the CDR3 is TGTGCCAGCAGCGGGACAGGGACTAACTATGGCTACACCTTC.

This clonotype was counted only a few times. The chain couples TRBV2 to TRBJ1-4, with TRBD1 identical over 9 bases. Germline lookup yields CDR1 SNHLY and CDR2 FYNNEI. This CDR3 has 15 residues. V shed 6 bases, J shed 4 bases, and the junction held 6 bases outside the gene matches. The CDR3 protein is CASSAGDRDNEKLFF. The CDR3 bases are TGTGCCAGCAGCGCCGGGGACAGGGATAATGAAAAACTGTTTTTT.

Worth noting for this clonotype: A much larger clone differs from this one at a single base, so this may be a read error. This chain joins TRBV12-3 or TRBV12-4 and TRBJ2-1, with TRBD2 as a possible D gene (5 bases). The ends were cut back, 6 bases at V and 4 bases at J, with 16 bases in the middle. There are 15 residues in the CDR3. The CDR3 DNA sequence: TGTGCCAGCAGAGTACTAGTGGACCCTTACAATGAGCAGTTCTTC. Residues: CASRVLVDPYNEQFF.

Here the CDR3 DNA reads TGCAGTGCTTCTCGATTAGGGGGCGGTAGGGAAAAACTGTTTTTT. Translation gives CSASRLGGGREKLFF. The V gene is TRBV20-1, the J gene TRBJ1-4, with 7 bases that match TRBD1. V lost 5 bases to trimming and J lost 8 bases; unmatched junction nucleotides: 14. The CDR3 runs 15 residues. Per germline, CDR1 DFQATT and CDR2 SNEGSKA (reference sequence).

The chain uses TRBV6-2 or TRBV6-3 and TRBJ2-5; possibly TRBD1 for D (6 bases). Germline lookup yields CDR1 MNHEY and CDR2 SVGEGT. The V end was cut by 0 bases, the J end by 9 bases, with 17 bases between. The CDR3 sequence is 15 residues long. CDR3 residues: CASSYSDRPSQAQYF. The CDR3 bases are TGTGCCAGCAGTTACTCCGACAGGCCCAGTCAGGCCCAGTACTTC.

This clonotype was detected a few times. The chain is built from TRBV4-2 and TRBJ2-3; D is unresolved. This CDR3 spans 15 amino acids. Per the germline V gene, CDR1 is LGHNA and CDR2 is YNFKEQ. V dropped 0 bases and J dropped 2 bases, with 9 bases sitting between them. The CDR3 region is CASSQDRPFTDTQYF. Here the CDR3 DNA reads TGTGCCAGCAGCCAAGATCGGCCCTTCACAGATACGCAGTATTTT.

This clonotype appeared a few times. V is TRBV2 and J is TRBJ2-1; 9 nucleotides match TRBD2. From germline, CDR1 is SNHLY and CDR2 FYNNEI. V was clipped by 6 bases and J by 8 bases; unmatched bases: 11. The CDR3 runs 15 residues. The CDR3 DNA reads TGTGCCAGCAGGAACCTGGGACTAGCAGTGCATGAGCAGTTCTTC. Protein: CASRNLGLAVHEQFF.

This clonotype was seen only a few times. V usage is TRBV20-1 and J usage is TRBJ2-7, with D possibly TRBD1 on 5 matching bases. V was pared by 3 bases and J by 0 bases, with 12 bases between. CDR3 length: 14 amino acids. Germline CDR1 and CDR2: DFQATT and SNEGSKA (reference sequence). DNA for the CDR3: TGCAGTGCTAGGATGCAGGGATACTCCTACGAGCAGTACTTC. It is translated as CSARMQGYSYEQYF.

This clonotype occurred a few times. The V call is TRBV20-1, the J call TRBJ2-7, with D unclear. This CDR3 has 14 amino acids. In germline, CDR1 is DFQATT, CDR2 SNEGSKA (reference sequence). Trimming removed 0 bases at V and 5 bases at J, with 14 bases between. CDR3 protein: CSARDQVDGNEQYF. DNA for the CDR3: TGCAGTGCTAGAGATCAAGTCGATGGAAACGAGCAGTACTTC.

As DNA, the CDR3 is TGTGCCACCAGTGCACCGGGACGACCCTACAATGAGCAGTTCTTC. Amino acids: CATSAPGRPYNEQFF. The chain couples TRBV24-1 to TRBJ2-1; D may match TRBD1 or TRBD2 (5 bases each). In germline, CDR1 is KGHDR, CDR2 SFDVKD. V was trimmed by 5 bases and J by 2 bases, leaving 12 bases between them. This CDR3 is built from 15 residues.

The chain employs TRBV2 and TRBJ1-3, with D hard to call. Germline CDR1 and CDR2: SNHLY and FYNNEI. The CDR3 is 14 amino acids. V was clipped by 6 bases and J by 0 bases, with 9 bases between them. The CDR3 DNA reads as TGTGCCAGCAGGCAAAATCCCTCTGGAAACACCATATATTTT. It codes for CASRQNPSGNTIYF.

This clonotype occurred a few times. The chain is built from TRBV14 and TRBJ2-1, with D unclear. The V end was cut by 1 base, the J end by 2 bases, with 9 bases between. CDR3 size: 15 residues. In germline, CDR1 is SGHDN, CDR2 FVKESK. The CDR3 region is CASSQGFGPYNEQFF. The CDR3 DNA follows: TGTGCCAGCAGCCAAGGCTTTGGCCCCTACAATGAGCAGTTCTTC.

This clonotype has just a few counts. The chain combines TRBV12-5 with TRBJ1-1; weak D call: TRBD1 (5 bases). With 6 bases removed from V and 8 bases from J, the gap between germline ends came to 13 bases. CDR1 is LGHNT, CDR2 FRNRAP, per germline. The CDR3 runs 12 residues. The CDR3 sequence is CASGIGTAEAFF. In nucleotides, the CDR3 is TGTGCTAGTGGCATCGGGACCGCCGAAGCTTTCTTT.

The V and J genes are TRBV3-1 and TRBJ2-1; 15 bases are a match to TRBD2. CDR1 LGHDT and CDR2 YNNKEL come from the germline V gene (reference sequence). The CDR3 extends over 15 amino acids. V dropped 8 bases and J dropped 5; count of bases not matched to a gene: 4. This chain's CDR3 is CASLGLAGGDNEQFF. CDR3 in DNA: TGTGCCAGCCTAGGACTAGCGGGAGGGGACAATGAGCAGTTCTTC.

This clonotype was seen more than once but under ten times. This chain links TRBV20-1 with TRBJ2-3; 8 bases align to TRBD2. This CDR3 has 18 residues. From germline, CDR1 is DFQATT and CDR2 SNEGSKA (reference sequence). With 3 bases clipped from V and 6 bases from J, the junction kept 20 bases outside the gene matches. CDR3 amino acids: CSARGPGLALPHGDTQYF. CDR3 nucleotides: TGCAGTGCTAGGGGACCCGGACTAGCTTTGCCACACGGGGATACGCAGTATTTT.

The chain couples TRBV29-1 to TRBJ1-1; D not resolved. The V gene's germline CDR1 is SQVTM and CDR2 ANQGSEA. This CDR3 contains 12 residues. With 4 bases removed from V and 3 bases from J, the gap between germline ends came to 9 bases. The CDR3 here is CSVVSGDTEAFF. The CDR3 region has the DNA TGCAGCGTTGTCAGTGGGGACACTGAAGCTTTCTTT.

This clonotype was found a few times. This chain uses TRBV28 with TRBJ2-3; D unclear. Germline loops: CDR1 MDHEN, CDR2 SYDVKM. This CDR3 contains 13 residues. Deletions cut 5 bases from V and 8 bases from J, with 14 bases between. The CDR3 region has the DNA TGTGCCAGCAGTCTACCGACCCCCAGTACGCAGTATTTT. It yields the protein CASSLPTPSTQYF.

The chain couples TRBV20-1 to TRBJ2-7; 8 bases fit TRBD2. Germline CDR1 DFQATT, CDR2 SNEGSKA (reference sequence). The CDR3 loop spans 14 amino acids. V was clipped by 5 bases and J by 2 bases; unmatched bases: 8. CDR3 DNA sequence: TGCAGTGCTGGTATGAGCGGGAGAACCTACGAGCAGTACTTC. It specifies CSAGMSGRTYEQYF.

The gene calls are TRBV7-9 and TRBJ2-1, with D perhaps matching TRBD1 or TRBD2 (6 bases each). CDR1 is SEHNR and CDR2 is FQNEAQ in the germline V gene (reference sequence). Trimming stripped 5 bases from V and 4 bases from J, with 15 bases between. CDR3 length: 15 residues. CDR3 region: CASSPRGAFYNEQFF. Written as DNA, the CDR3 is TGTGCCAGCAGCCCGAGGGGGGCCTTTTACAATGAGCAGTTCTTC. The entire variable domain, with the rest obtained from reference TRBV7-9 and TRBJ2-1, is as follows: DTGVSQNPRHKITKRGQNVTFRCDPISEHNRLYWYRQTLGQGPEFLTYFQNEAQLEKSRLLSDRFSAERPKGSFSTLEIQRTEQGDSAMYLCASSPRGAFYNEQFFGPGTRLTVL.

In this sample, this clonotype turned up a few times. V usage is TRBV20-1 and J usage is TRBJ1-2; D not certain. Trimming cost V 3 bases and J 4 bases, with 12 bases left between them. This CDR3 spans 13 amino acids. CDR1 and CDR2 from the germline V gene are DFQATT and SNEGSKA (reference sequence). The CDR3 nucleotides are TGCAGTGCTAGCCGATACCAGAGCTATGGCTACACCTTC. This encodes CSASRYQSYGYTF.